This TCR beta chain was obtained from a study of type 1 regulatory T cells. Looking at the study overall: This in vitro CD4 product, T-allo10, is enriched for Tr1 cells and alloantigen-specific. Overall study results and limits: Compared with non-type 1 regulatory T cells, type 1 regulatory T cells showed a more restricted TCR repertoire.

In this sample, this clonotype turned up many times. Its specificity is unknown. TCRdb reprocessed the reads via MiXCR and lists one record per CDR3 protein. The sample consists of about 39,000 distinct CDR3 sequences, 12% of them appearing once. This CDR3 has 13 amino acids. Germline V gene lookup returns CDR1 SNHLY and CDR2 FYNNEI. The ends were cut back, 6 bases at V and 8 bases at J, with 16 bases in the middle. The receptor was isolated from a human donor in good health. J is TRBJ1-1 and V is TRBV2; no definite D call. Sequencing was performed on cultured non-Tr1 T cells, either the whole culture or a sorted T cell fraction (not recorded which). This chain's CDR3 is CASSDRGEGEAFF. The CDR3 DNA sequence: TGTGCCAGCAGCGACCGCGGGGAGGGAGAAGCTTTCTTT.